Many counts were recorded for the clone carrying this T cell receptor beta chain. The record originates from a study of T cells in Graves' hyperthyroidism and ophthalmopathy. Based on clinical symptoms, serum thyroxine and TRAb, thyroid ultrasound and orbital computed tomography, diagnoses were reached. TCR beta CDR3 regions were amplified from RNA transcripts. The study used the HTBI primer set for a first-round RT-PCR of the TCR CDR3. MiXCR was run by TCRdb on the multiplex PCR reads, yielding one entry per CDR3 protein. The profile shows some 27,000 distinct CDR3 sequences, around 40% of them singletons. CDR1 SGHRS and CDR2 YFSETQ come from the germline V gene. The germline V and J ends were trimmed by 5 bases and 6 bases, with 18 bases remaining between them. The CDR3 loop spans 15 amino acids.

This chain links TRBV5-1 with TRBJ2-1, with D possibly TRBD2 on 6 matching bases. The TCR comes from a woman aged 25 to 39 with Graves' hyperthyroidism. Sequenced input: blood. CDR3 amino acids: CASRYLANGGNEQFF. The CDR3 DNA sequence: TGCGCCAGCAGGTATCTAGCGAACGGTGGCAATGAGCAGTTCTTC. Supplemented by reference TRBV5-1 and TRBJ2-1, the full variable domain reads KAGVTQTPRYLIKTRGQQVTLSCSPISGHRSVSWYQQTPGQGLQFLFEYFSETQRNKGNFPGRFSGRQFSNSRSEMNVSTLELGDSALYLCASRYLANGGNEQFFGPGTRLTVL.